Listed here is a single T cell receptor (beta chain). Antigen specificity is unknown. Sample donors were healthy Caucasian individuals that came from Russia, aged 6 to 90. The data were taken from a study of blood T cells in healthy people across ages. Study-level points and caveats: Changes in expanded clonotypes were possibly confounded, as the CMV status of donors was unknown.

PCR was performed a second time for about 7 to 12 cycles using a sample-barcoded 5' primer and a J-beta primer mix. Each single sample gave us at least 2.5 million CDR3-containing paired-end reads. TCRdb re-analysed the 5' RACE reads in MiXCR, keeping a single row per CDR3 protein. Among 700,000 to 950,000 distinct CDR3 sequences, over 45% were seen once, and the ten largest hold roughly 22%. V lost 2 bases and J lost 4, with 7 bases in between. The CDR3 consists of 13 residues. Source material: blood. The receptor was isolated from a man aged 25 to 40 in good health. V gene TRBV12-3 or TRBV12-4 combines with J gene TRBJ2-3; D perhaps matches TRBD2 (5 bases). CDR3 amino acids: CASSLTRADTQYF. The DNA for the CDR3 is TGTGCCAGCAGTTTAACGAGGGCAGATACGCAGTATTTT.